The 25 T cell receptor beta chains presented below share a single source sample, sequenced in a study of blood T cell repertoires in COVID-19. TCRdb keeps only in-frame clones here, not all; method: immunoSEQ multiplex PCR. This table holds about 74,000 clones, around 74% found once. Sample: peripheral blood. All receptors come from a man between 65 and 85 years old with acute or convalescent COVID-19.

This clone was observed a few times. The chain employs TRBV7-2 and TRBJ2-5; the match to TRBD2 covers 7 bases. Trimming cost V 0 bases and J 5 bases; bases outside gene matches: 9. This CDR3 contains 16 residues. CDR1 SGHTA and CDR2 FQGNSA come from the germline V gene. DNA for the CDR3: TGTGCCAGCAGCTTAGCGGGCCTACTCGGGGGGGAGACCCAGTACTTC. Translation: CASSLAGLLGGETQYF. The variable domain in full, completed from reference TRBV7-2 and TRBJ2-5, reads GAGVSQSPSNKVTEKGKDVELRCDPISGHTALYWYRQSLGQGLEFLIYFQGNSAPDKSGLPSDRFSAERTGGSVSTLTIQRTQQEDSAVYLCASSLAGLLGGETQYFGPGTRLLVL.

The count of this clone is one. The chain recombines TRBV6-2 or TRBV6-3 with TRBJ1-1; 8 nucleotides match TRBD1. Looked up from germline, CDR1 is MNHEY and CDR2 is SVGEGT. V was clipped by 6 bases and J by 4 bases; unmatched bases: 7. The CDR3 spans 14 residues. The DNA of the CDR3 is TGTGCCAGCAGCCTTACAGGGGGAACCACTGAAGCTTTCTTT. As protein: CASSLTGGTTEAFF.

DNA for the CDR3: TGTGCCAGCACCCAGGAGGGACCCCGGAATGACTATGGCTACACCTTC. It yields the protein CASTQEGPRNDYGYTF. V gene TRBV7-9 combines with J gene TRBJ1-2, with a weak D call TRBD1 (5 bases). V was cut by 7 bases and J by 3 bases, with 21 bases left in between. CDR1 SEHNR and CDR2 FQNEAQ come from the germline V gene (reference sequence). The CDR3 covers 16 residues.

This sequence joins TRBV6-2 or TRBV6-3 and TRBJ2-7; D is unclear. The CDR3 extends over 14 amino acids. V was trimmed by 4 bases and J by 6 bases, leaving 16 bases between them. The germline gives CDR1 MNHEY, CDR2 SVGEGT. CDR3 in DNA: TGTGCCAGCAGTTTAAATCCGAGTATGTCCGAGCAGTACTTC. Its translation: CASSLNPSMSEQYF.

The CDR3 nucleotides read TGCAGCGTTGAAATGCGGGGCCCATCTGGGGCCAACGTCCTGACTTTC. This codes for CSVEMRGPSGANVLTF. The chain is built from TRBV29-1 and TRBJ2-6; D perhaps matches TRBD2 (6 bases). CDR3 length: 16 residues. Trimming stripped 2 bases from V and 1 base from J, with 12 bases between. Germline values: CDR1 SQVTM, CDR2 ANQGSEA. The full variable domain, rest sourced from reference TRBV29-1 and TRBJ2-6, is SAVISQKPSRDICQRGTSLTIQCQVDSQVTMMFWYRQQPGQSLTLIATANQGSEATYESGFVIDKFPISRPNLTFSTLTVSNMSPEDSSIYLCSVEMRGPSGANVLTFGAGSRLTVL.

In its sample, this clone was seen many times. The chain recombines TRBV24-1 with TRBJ1-1; D gene unclear. Between the trimmed V and J ends, which lost 4 bases and 6 bases, there was a span of 8 bases. The V gene's germline CDR1 is KGHDR and CDR2 SFDVKD. This CDR3 contains 12 residues. The DNA of the CDR3 is TGTGCCACCAGTGAGGCGGGAGCTGAAGCTTTCTTT. This codes for CATSEAGAEAFF.

This clone was seen a handful of times. The chain couples TRBV29-1 to TRBJ2-7; 11 nucleotides agree with TRBD2. The germline gives CDR1 SQVTM, CDR2 ANQGSEA. V dropped 1 base and J dropped 4; count of bases not matched to a gene: 3. This CDR3 region has 14 residues. DNA for the CDR3: TGCAGCGTTGAAGCGACTAGCGGGGATTACGAGCAGTACTTC. Its protein product is CSVEATSGDYEQYF.

V and J are TRBV27 and TRBJ1-4; 7 bases agree with TRBD1. CDR3 size: 14 residues. The V segment lost 7 bases and the J segment 7 bases; nucleotides outside the gene matches: 9. Germline assignment: CDR1 MNHEY and CDR2 SMNVEV (reference sequence). DNA for the CDR3: TGTGCCAGCAAGGGGACAGCGGCTAGTGAAAAACTGTTTTTT. Its protein is CASKGTAASEKLFF.

V usage is TRBV6-2 or TRBV6-3 and J usage is TRBJ1-2; 8 bases are shared with TRBD1. The CDR3 spans 14 residues. Germline values: CDR1 MNHEY, CDR2 SVGEGT. Trimming cost V 4 bases and J 8 bases; bases outside gene matches: 9. The CDR3 DNA follows: TGTGCCAGCAGTTGGACAGGGACGCCGGCGGGCTACACCTTC. This sequence encodes CASSWTGTPAGYTF.

The chain joins TRBV5-6 to TRBJ2-2, with TRBD2 as a possible D gene (7 bases). There are 15 residues in the CDR3. Per the germline V gene, CDR1 is SGHDT and CDR2 is YYEEEE. Trimming took off 4 bases at V and 4 bases at J, with 14 bases between the two ends. The CDR3 region is CASSRPGGATGELFF. CDR3 in DNA: TGTGCCAGCAGCCGCCCGGGGGGCGCCACCGGGGAGCTGTTTTTT. Combining the CDR3 with reference TRBV5-6 and TRBJ2-2 gives the whole variable domain DAGVTQSPTHLIKTRGQQVTLRCSPKSGHDTVSWYQQALGQGPQFIFQYYEEEERQRGNFPDRFSGHQFPNYSSELNVNALLLGDSALYLCASSRPGGATGELFFGEGSRLTVL.

This rearrangement joins TRBV2 to TRBJ2-6, with TRBD2 as a possible D gene (5 bases). CDR1 is SNHLY, CDR2 FYNNEI, per germline. This CDR3 has 16 residues. V lost 7 bases to trimming and J lost 0 bases, with 13 bases between them. CDR3 nucleotide sequence: TGTGCCAGCACCAGGACTTATGGCTCTGGGGCCAACGTCCTGACTTTC. As protein: CASTRTYGSGANVLTF. Filled out from reference TRBV2 and TRBJ2-6, the complete variable domain reads EPEVTQTPSHQVTQMGQEVILRCVPISNHLYFYWYRQILGQKVEFLVSFYNNEISEKSEIFDDQFSVERPDGSNFTLKIRSTKLEDSAMYFCASTRTYGSGANVLTFGAGSRLTVL.

The chain uses TRBV4-3 and TRBJ2-1, with TRBD1 identical over 9 bases. V shed 4 bases and J 8 bases; nucleotides not matched to a gene: 12. The CDR3 runs to 16 residues. The germline gives CDR1 LGHNA, CDR2 YSLEER. CDR3 DNA: TGCGCCAGCAGCCCGGGAGGCGGACAGGGGATCCATGAGCAGTTCTTC. Its protein product is CASSPGGGQGIHEQFF.

V gene TRBV19 combines with J gene TRBJ2-1; 10 positions agree with TRBD2. There are 14 residues in the CDR3. After removal of 7 bases from V and 4 bases from J, the junction contained 4 bases not matched to a gene. CDR1 is LNHDA, CDR2 SQIVND, per germline (reference sequence). CDR3 coding DNA: TGTGCCAGTAACCAACTAGCGGGGTACAATGAGCAGTTCTTC. It translates to CASNQLAGYNEQFF.

The CDR3 protein is CASSYQETQYF. In nucleotides, the CDR3 is TGCGCCAGCAGTTATCAAGAGACCCAGTACTTC. V gene TRBV5-1 combines with J gene TRBJ2-5; D gene ambiguous. In germline, CDR1 is SGHRS, CDR2 YFSETQ. CDR3 length: 11 amino acids. V was shortened by 5 bases and J by 2 bases, with 4 bases between the two germline ends.

This clone showed up just once. This rearrangement joins TRBV28 to TRBJ1-2; 7 nucleotides agree with TRBD1. CDR3 size: 12 residues. V gave up 5 bases and J gave up 8 bases; unmatched junction bases: 5. The germline V gene has CDR1 MDHEN and CDR2 SYDVKM. The CDR3 loop reads CASSVGTVGYTF. DNA of the CDR3: TGTGCCAGCAGTGTGGGGACAGTCGGCTACACCTTC.

The chain has TRBV5-1 and TRBJ2-7, with 8 bases lining up with TRBD2. V was pared by 0 bases and J by 2 bases, with 7 bases of the junction left unmatched. This CDR3 contains 16 residues. The V gene's germline CDR1 is SGHRS and CDR2 YFSETQ. CDR3 region: CASSLGASGPTYEQYF. In DNA, the CDR3 is TGCGCCAGCAGCTTGGGAGCTAGCGGGCCGACCTACGAGCAGTACTTC.

The chain uses TRBV6-4 and TRBJ2-2; 9 nucleotides line up with TRBD2. V dropped 4 bases and J dropped 6; count of bases not matched to a gene: 3. Germline lookup yields CDR1 MRHNA and CDR2 SNTAGT. The CDR3 runs to 14 residues. The CDR3 protein is CASSVQREAGELFF. The DNA for the CDR3 is TGTGCCAGCAGTGTCCAGCGGGAGGCCGGGGAGCTGTTTTTT.

The V call is TRBV6-5, the J call TRBJ1-6, with TRBD1 matching over 7 bases. Trimming took 4 bases from V and 9 from J; bases not matched to a gene: 6. The CDR3 covers 14 residues. Germline-derived CDR1 and CDR2 are MNHEY and SVGAGI. The CDR3 reads CASSSQGTISPLHF. The CDR3 DNA reads TGTGCCAGCAGTTCACAGGGGACGATTTCACCCCTCCACTTT.

The V call is TRBV7-3, the J call TRBJ1-1; unclear D gene. The CDR3 covers 16 residues. CDR1 is SGHTA and CDR2 is FQGTGA in the germline V gene. Deletions cut 5 bases from V and 2 bases from J, with 18 bases between. The DNA of the CDR3 is TGTGCCAGCAGCCAGTGGCAAACCGGAGGAAACACTGAAGCTTTCTTT. This codes for CASSQWQTGGNTEAFF.

This chain uses TRBV5-6 with TRBJ2-7; 7 nucleotides align to TRBD2. CDR1 is SGHDT and CDR2 is YYEEEE in the germline V gene. Trimming at V came to 4 bases and at J to 2 bases, leaving 6 bases not matched to a gene. The CDR3 loop spans 14 amino acids. The CDR3 here is CASSDLAVAYEQYF. For the CDR3, the DNA is TGTGCCAGCAGCGACCTAGCGGTAGCCTACGAGCAGTACTTC.

This chain links TRBV27 with TRBJ2-2; TRBD2 agrees at 8 bases. Germline V gene data show CDR1 as MNHEY and CDR2 as SMNVEV (reference sequence). V gave up 4 bases and J gave up 6 bases; unmatched junction bases: 4. The CDR3 contains 14 residues. The CDR3 is CASSSTGGAGELFF. In DNA, the CDR3 is TGTGCCAGCAGTTCCACCGGGGGGGCCGGGGAGCTGTTTTTT.

V and J are TRBV7-9 and TRBJ1-1, with a weak D call TRBD1 (6 bases). From germline, CDR1 is SEHNR and CDR2 FQNEAQ (reference sequence). This CDR3 has 16 residues. V was shortened by 5 bases and J by 1 base, with 17 bases between the two germline ends. For the CDR3, the DNA is TGTGCCAGCAGCCTCGGGACACTTGGTGGGAACACTGAAGCTTTCTTT. It codes for CASSLGTLGGNTEAFF.

J is TRBJ1-5 and V is TRBV19; D remains ambiguous. In germline, CDR1 is LNHDA, CDR2 SQIVND (reference sequence). The V end lost 9 bases, the J end lost 7 bases, and 19 bases lay between the germline ends. The CDR3 runs to 14 residues. The CDR3 loop is CASHPSEAPQPQHF. In nucleotides, the CDR3 is TGTGCCAGCCACCCGTCTGAGGCGCCCCAGCCCCAGCATTTT.

The chain couples TRBV7-8 to TRBJ2-4; the match to TRBD2 covers 7 bases. V lost 5 bases to trimming and J lost 6 bases; unmatched junction nucleotides: 7. The CDR3 is made up of 14 amino acids. Germline lookup yields CDR1 SGHVS and CDR2 FQNEAQ. This CDR3 reads CASSKTGGGNIQYF. The CDR3 DNA is TGTGCCAGCAGCAAAACGGGCGGGGGAAACATTCAGTACTTC.

The rearrangement uses TRBV7-9 and TRBJ1-5; D unresolved. This CDR3 spans 13 amino acids. Per the germline V gene, CDR1 is SEHNR and CDR2 is FQNEAQ (reference sequence). The ends were cut back, 11 bases at V and 0 bases at J, with 11 bases in the middle. In DNA form, the CDR3 reads TGTGCCTCTGGGCGAGATAGCAATCAGCCCCAGCATTTT. It encodes CASGRDSNQPQHF.